These T cell receptor beta chains were read from a single sample in a study of blood T cell repertoires in COVID-19. Data came from immunoSEQ multiplex PCR; TCRdb stores just in-frame clones and leaves some out. The sample shows 300,000 to 350,000 clones, about 90% of them seen only once. Sequencing used PBMCs or T cells enriched from blood (not recorded which). The receptors derive from a man aged 25 to 45 who had recovered from COVID-19. The CDR3 runs from the conserved cysteine through the conserved F or W. The D gene is left open where the match is weak. Rows give clone size only sometimes, using once, few, many, or a class for an expanded clone.

j_call: TRBJ2-3; v_call: TRBV9; clone_size: NA; d_call: TRBD2; cdr3_nt: TGTGCCAGCAGCCCTCTAGCGGGGCCAAGCACAGATACGCAGTATTTT; cdr3_aa: CASSPLAGPSTDTQYF
j_call: TRBJ2-1; v_call: TRBV18; clone_size: once; d_call: TRBD2; cdr3_nt: TGTGCCAGCTCACCACCTAGCGGGGGGCCCCACAATGAGCAGTTCTTC; cdr3_aa: CASSPPSGGPHNEQFF
j_call: TRBJ2-5; v_call: TRBV2; clone_size: NA; d_call: TRBD2; cdr3_nt: TGTGCCAGCAGTGAGGCTAGCGGGGGGTACCAAGAGACCCAGTACTTC; cdr3_aa: CASSEASGGYQETQYF
j_call: TRBJ2-7; v_call: TRBV10-3; clone_size: NA; d_call: NA; cdr3_nt: TGTGCCATCAGTGAGTCCGGCAGGGGCACTCGTAAGTACTTC; cdr3_aa: CAISESGRGTRKYF
j_call: TRBJ2-1; v_call: TRBV7-7; clone_size: once; d_call: NA; cdr3_nt: TGTGCCAGCAGCACTCGGTCGGGGGAATACAATGAGCAGTTCTTC; cdr3_aa: CASSTRSGEYNEQFF
j_call: TRBJ2-5; v_call: TRBV28; clone_size: once; d_call: NA; cdr3_nt: TGTGCCAGCAGGATGGTAACAGGGAAAGAGACCCAGTACTTC; cdr3_aa: CASRMVTGKETQYF
j_call: TRBJ2-7; v_call: TRBV18; clone_size: NA; d_call: NA; cdr3_nt: TGTGCCAGCTCACCAATCAGGGAGGTCGAGCAGTACTTC; cdr3_aa: CASSPIREVEQYF
j_call: TRBJ1-1; v_call: TRBV5-1; clone_size: NA; d_call: NA; cdr3_nt: TGCGCCAGCAGCATCTGGACAGAAGACCCGGGAGCTTTCTTT; cdr3_aa: CASSIWTEDPGAFF
j_call: TRBJ1-2; v_call: TRBV10-1; clone_size: NA; d_call: NA; cdr3_nt: TGCGCCAGCAGTGAGTCGACAGAGGATGGCTACACCTTC; cdr3_aa: CASSESTEDGYTF
j_call: TRBJ2-3; v_call: TRBV7-9; clone_size: NA; d_call: TRBD1; cdr3_nt: TGTGCCAGCAGCTTCGGGACAGGGGAGACAGATACGCAGTATTTT; cdr3_aa: CASSFGTGETDTQYF
j_call: TRBJ1-2; v_call: TRBV25-1; clone_size: once; d_call: TRBD1; cdr3_nt: TGTGCCAGCACCCTCACAGGGACAGGGTTGGGCTACACCTTC; cdr3_aa: CASTLTGTGLGYTF
j_call: TRBJ2-7; v_call: TRBV28; clone_size: few; d_call: NA; cdr3_nt: TGTGCCAGCAGTTTAACAGGGTTCGAGCAGTACTTC; cdr3_aa: CASSLTGFEQYF